This T cell receptor beta chain appears in the sequencing data of a study of T cell clusters in autoimmune cytopenias (dated 2019 in TCRdb). Describing the broader study: A mean age of approximately 54 years and a median age of around 60 years were recorded for the healthy donor controls, of whom about half of the roughly 45 were female. TRB sequencing reached a median depth of 51,575 reads per sample and yielded a median of about 2,200 distinct TRB clonotypes per sample. In autoimmune cytopenia patients, peripheral blood TRB and IGH repertoires were sequenced during active disease and over treatment follow-up, together with healthy, CLL and autoimmune hepatitis controls. The study was designed to test whether a disease-specific immune repertoire signature usable as a blood-based biomarker is carried by autoimmune cytopenia patients. Controls were roughly 26 age-matched healthy donors for primary cytopenia and around 13 age-matched CLL patients for secondary cytopenia. Repertoires from autoimmune hepatitis patients were compared with those of about two dozen healthy donors matched for age and sex.

On this clonotype itself: Its binding antigen is unknown.

What the study reported, not specific to this receptor: Approximately 3-fold more exclusive TRB clusters were observed in healthy donors than in active autoimmune hepatitis patients, consistent with an autoimmunity-wide signature. Shifts in the TRB repertoire, including less even repertoires in secondary cytopenia and CLL, were mostly a reflection of lymphoma bias and not of autoimmunity. In the comparison of secondary cytopenia with CLL, no cluster-lack signature showed up, apparently because the dominant lymphoma-associated repertoire masked the signature. GLIPH results suggested that primary autoimmune cytopenia patients were missing physiological T cell clusters, with under 55 clusters found only in healthy donors compared with approximately 15 found only in patients. The T cell clusters were only ever defined in silico, so experimental validation of their functional role was still needed.

Via the germline V gene (reference sequence), CDR1 is DFQATT and CDR2 SNEGSKA. The CDR3 numbers 14 residues from cysteine through phenylalanine. DNA was not recorded. TRB amplification used about 0.25 ug of peripheral blood genomic DNA, tens of thousands of genome equivalents, per sample. TRB rearrangements were amplified by multiplex PCR using a touch-down protocol with TRB-A and TRB-B primer pools mixed in one tube. Illumina adapters and sample indices were attached to the amplicons through two consecutive PCR reactions using Phusion HS II polymerase. The amplicons were gel-purified using the NucleoSpin Gel and PCR Clean-up kit, after which quantification was performed by Qubit and quality was checked on an Agilent 2100 Bioanalyzer. Sequencing of the libraries was performed on an Illumina MiSeq with 600-cycle, single-indexed, paired-end runs. Turning to the authors' computational methods: TRB reads were aligned and assembled with MiXCR version 2.1.12 using the default MiXCR reference library. Each unique CDR3 nucleotide sequence defined a clone, and only productive sequences with at least two reads were analysed. To assess repertoire diversity, an R script computed alpha-parameterized diversity profiles (alpha 0 to 5), which included the Shannon (alpha 1) and Simpson (alpha 2) indices. The tcR package was used to compute combinatorial TRB VJ usage, and cohorts were compared on this usage by principal component analysis with ade4. Using GLIPH, TCRbeta CDR3s were clustered on pairs of cohorts matched for age and read depth, and a Wilcoxon test was used to compare cluster frequencies. The reads underwent TCRdb reprocessing, giving one record for each CDR3 protein sequence and no DNA. It is TCRdb's table, rather than the study itself, that gives the V and J calls and clone size. The sample table on file contains approximately 11,000 distinct CDR3 sequences. The top ten hold 4.4% of the sample.

These data also formed part of another study, on T cell repertoires in aging, cancer and after chemotherapy. That second publication adds: Donors were distributed across six age groups ranging from 30 or younger to 70 or older, with at least three individuals included per group. Healthy donor control TCR repertoires were recorded over several months to years and showed clear clonal overlap across re-sampling. Roughly 9.6 million TCR reads were contained in the full dataset. Compared with age-matched healthy donors, untreated patients with hematological or solid cancers had significantly lower TCR diversity and higher clonality in blood. In healthy donors, the decline in TCR diversity with age was mainly due to loss of richness, whereas in cancer patients loss of evenness also played a role. In both cancer cohorts, the median generation probability rose over the chemotherapy interval, which suggests that the repertoire was reconstituted through rebound thymic output. It was noted by the authors that conclusions about immunological memory after chemotherapy cannot be drawn from the repertoire data. The study profiled peripheral blood TCR beta repertoires from healthy donors and cancer patients to examine immunoaging and T cell reconstitution after chemotherapy. Alongside fewer than 100 healthy donors serving as a reference group, the cohort included roughly 220 cancer patients, of whom some 91 had hematological cancers and 110 to 140 had solid cancers. MiXCR versions 2.12 and 3.0.5 were used to process TRB sequences. The repertoire metrics were Shannon diversity, evenness, clonality (calculated as one minus evenness), and diversity profiles parameterized by alpha from 0 to 5. The IGoR algorithm was used to calculate generation probabilities of clones in the paired pre- and post-chemotherapy samples.

This chain is built from TRBV20-1 and TRBJ1-3; lacking DNA, the TRBD1 call made by TCRdb goes unchecked. This sequence was found in a human donor in good health. The sample consisted of peripheral blood. CDR3 protein: CSARKGSLGNTIYF.